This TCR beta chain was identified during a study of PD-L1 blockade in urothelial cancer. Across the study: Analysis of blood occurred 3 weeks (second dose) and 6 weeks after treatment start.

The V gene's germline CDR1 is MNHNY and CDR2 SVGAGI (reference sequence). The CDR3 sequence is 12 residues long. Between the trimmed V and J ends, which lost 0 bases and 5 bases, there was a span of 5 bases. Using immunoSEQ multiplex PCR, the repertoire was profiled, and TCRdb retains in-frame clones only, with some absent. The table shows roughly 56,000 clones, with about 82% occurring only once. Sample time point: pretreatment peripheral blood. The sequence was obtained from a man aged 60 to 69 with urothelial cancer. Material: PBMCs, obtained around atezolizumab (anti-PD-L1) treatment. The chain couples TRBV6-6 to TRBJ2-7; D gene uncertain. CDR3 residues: CASSYSQDEQYF. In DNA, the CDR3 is TGTGCCAGCAGTTACTCCCAGGACGAGCAGTACTTC.